The source of this TCR beta chain is a study of T cell changes during pregnancy in multiple sclerosis. Profiling relied on immunoSEQ multiplex PCR, and the TCRdb table lists in-frame clones only, not all of them. The sample holds more than 30,000 clones, approximately 90% seen once. Germline V gene lookup returns CDR1 SGHDT and CDR2 YYEEEE. The CDR3 sequence is 15 residues long. The V end was cut by 1 base, the J end by 1 base, with 12 bases between. The source is a female donor with multiple sclerosis, enrolled in a pregnancy study. The material sequenced was CD4+ T cells from peripheral blood mononuclear cells, taken before pregnancy. This chain links TRBV5-6 with TRBJ2-7; no reliable D call. As DNA, the CDR3 is TGTGCCAGCAGCTTGTTTGTAGAGACTTCCTACGAGCAGTACTTC. Residues: CASSLFVETSYEQYF.